This T cell receptor (beta chain) was sequenced during a study of blood T cell repertoires in COVID-19. Whole-study context: Donors in the United States, Italy and Spain gave samples during acute or convalescent COVID-19. The cDNA or gDNA used as material had been derived from T cells, B-cell-depleted T cells, or PBMCs.

Authors' data handling: For nucleated cells, counts were estimated from reference gene primer amplification. The method was immunoSEQ multiplex PCR; TCRdb's version includes in-frame clones alone and lacks a portion of them. V, J and clone size are those of that table, while D and trimming were read from the DNA. This table holds tens of thousands of clones, over 75% found once. Unmatched junction bases numbered 7, after V lost 7 bases and J lost 4 bases. The CDR3 totals 14 residues. Germline V lookup: CDR1 LNHNV, CDR2 YYDKDF (reference sequence). The count of this clone is one. V gene TRBV15 combines with J gene TRBJ1-2; 9 positions agree with TRBD1. This sequence was found in a man aged 60-69 years with active or convalescent COVID-19. The sample was peripheral blood. The CDR3 region has the DNA TGTGCCACCAACCAGGGACAGGGAACCTATGGCTACACCTTC. This sequence encodes CATNQGQGTYGYTF.